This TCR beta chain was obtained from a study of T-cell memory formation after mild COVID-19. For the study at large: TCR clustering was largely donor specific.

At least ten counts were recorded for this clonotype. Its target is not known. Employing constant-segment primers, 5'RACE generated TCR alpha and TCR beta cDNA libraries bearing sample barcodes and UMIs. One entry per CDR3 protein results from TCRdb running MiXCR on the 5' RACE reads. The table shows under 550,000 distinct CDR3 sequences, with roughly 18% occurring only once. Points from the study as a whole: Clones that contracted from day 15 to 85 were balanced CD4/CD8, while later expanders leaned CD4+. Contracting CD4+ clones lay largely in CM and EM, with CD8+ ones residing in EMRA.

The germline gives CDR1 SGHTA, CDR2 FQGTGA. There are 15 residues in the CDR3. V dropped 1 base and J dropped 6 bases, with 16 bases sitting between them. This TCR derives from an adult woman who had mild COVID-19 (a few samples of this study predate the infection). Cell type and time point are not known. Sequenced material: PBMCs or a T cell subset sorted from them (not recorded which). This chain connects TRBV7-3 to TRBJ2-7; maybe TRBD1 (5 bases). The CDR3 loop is CASSLNRQRRVEQYF. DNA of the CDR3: TGTGCCAGCAGCTTAAATCGACAGCGCCGGGTCGAGCAGTACTTC.